This T cell receptor beta chain is from a study of T cell clonality in common variable immunodeficiency. Broader study findings: T cell subpopulation sequencing would be needed to explain CVID clonality. Compared with controls, CVID subjects had fewer shared TCRbeta clones.

This CDR3 spans 15 amino acids. V gave up 6 bases and J gave up 5 bases, with 22 bases separating them. Germline CDR1 reads DFQATT; CDR2 reads SNEGSKA (reference sequence). Control and CVID samples contributed equal amounts of genomic DNA. Repertoires were generated with immunoSEQ multiplex PCR, while TCRdb's copy carries only in-frame clones and drops some. The sample was found to contain 44,000 or so clones, and every one recurs. This clone appeared many times. The antigen remains undetermined. The CDR3 end is not reached by the read, which stops 3 residues before it; the germline J gene fills it in.

The receptor's source is a person aged 18-70 years in good health. The sequenced material came from peripheral blood mononuclear cells. V usage is TRBV20-1 and J usage is TRBJ1-2, with a weak D call TRBD1 (5 bases). The DNA read from the CDR3 is TGCAGTGCACCCCACCCGAGGCCCGAGGGGTATGGC. Its translation: CSAPHPRPEGYG. In full, the CDR3 is CSAPHPRPEGYGYTF.